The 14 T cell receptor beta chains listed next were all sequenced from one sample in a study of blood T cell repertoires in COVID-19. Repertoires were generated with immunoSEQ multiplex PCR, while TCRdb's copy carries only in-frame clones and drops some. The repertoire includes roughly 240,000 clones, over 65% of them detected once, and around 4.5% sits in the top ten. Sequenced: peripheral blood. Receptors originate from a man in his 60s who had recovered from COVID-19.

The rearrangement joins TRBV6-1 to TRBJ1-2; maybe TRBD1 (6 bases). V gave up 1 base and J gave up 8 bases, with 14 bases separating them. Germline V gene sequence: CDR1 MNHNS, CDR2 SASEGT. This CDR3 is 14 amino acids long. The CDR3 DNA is TGTGCCAGCAGTGAAGTTTGGGGGGGGCGCGGCTACACCTTC. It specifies CASSEVWGGRGYTF.

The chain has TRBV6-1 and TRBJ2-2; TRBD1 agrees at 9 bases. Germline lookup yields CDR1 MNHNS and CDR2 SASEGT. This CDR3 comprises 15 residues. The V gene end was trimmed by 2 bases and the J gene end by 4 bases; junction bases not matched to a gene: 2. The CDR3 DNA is TGTGCCAGCAGTGAAAACAGGGGGCGCACCGGGGAGCTGTTTTTT. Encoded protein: CASSENRGRTGELFF.

This CDR3 is CASSLGGGRSYEQYF. The DNA of the CDR3 is TGTGCCAGCAGCTTAGGGGGAGGCAGGTCCTACGAGCAGTACTTC. The chain uses TRBV11-3 and TRBJ2-7; a weak D match, TRBD2 (6 bases). Germline-derived CDR1 and CDR2 are SGHNT and YENEEA. With 1 base removed from V and 1 base from J, the gap between germline ends came to 11 bases. The CDR3 runs 15 residues.

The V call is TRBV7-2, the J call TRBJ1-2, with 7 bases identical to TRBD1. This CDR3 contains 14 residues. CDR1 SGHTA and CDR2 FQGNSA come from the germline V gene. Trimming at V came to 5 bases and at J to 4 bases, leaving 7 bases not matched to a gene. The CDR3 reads CASSVGTAIYGYTF. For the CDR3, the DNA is TGTGCCAGCAGCGTCGGGACAGCAATCTATGGCTACACCTTC.

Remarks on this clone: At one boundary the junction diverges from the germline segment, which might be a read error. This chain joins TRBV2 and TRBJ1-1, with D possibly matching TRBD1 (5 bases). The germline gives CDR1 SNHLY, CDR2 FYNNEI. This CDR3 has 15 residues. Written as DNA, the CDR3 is TGTGCCAGCAGAGAAGAGGGGCATCGGAACACTGAAGCTTTCTTT. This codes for CASREEGHRNTEAFF.

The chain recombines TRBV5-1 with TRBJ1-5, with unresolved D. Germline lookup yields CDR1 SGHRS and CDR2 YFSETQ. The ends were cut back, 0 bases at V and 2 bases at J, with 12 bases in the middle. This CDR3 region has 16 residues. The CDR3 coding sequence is TGCGCCAGCAGCTTGGACGGGTACAAGGGCAATCAGCCCCAGCATTTT. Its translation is CASSLDGYKGNQPQHF. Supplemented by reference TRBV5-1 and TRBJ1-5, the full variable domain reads KAGVTQTPRYLIKTRGQQVTLSCSPISGHRSVSWYQQTPGQGLQFLFEYFSETQRNKGNFPGRFSGRQFSNSRSEMNVSTLELGDSALYLCASSLDGYKGNQPQHFGDGTRLSIL.

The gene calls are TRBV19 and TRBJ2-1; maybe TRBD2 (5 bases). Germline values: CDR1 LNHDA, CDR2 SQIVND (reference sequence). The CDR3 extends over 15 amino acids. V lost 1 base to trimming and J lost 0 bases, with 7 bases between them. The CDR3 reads CASSIVGVSYNEQFF. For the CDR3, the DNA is TGTGCCAGTAGTATAGTGGGAGTCTCCTACAATGAGCAGTTCTTC.

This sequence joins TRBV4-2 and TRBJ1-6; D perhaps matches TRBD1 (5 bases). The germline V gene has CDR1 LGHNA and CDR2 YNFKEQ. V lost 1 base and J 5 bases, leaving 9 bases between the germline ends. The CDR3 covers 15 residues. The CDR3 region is CASSQGQGNNSPLHF. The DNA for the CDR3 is TGTGCCAGCAGCCAAGGCCAGGGTAATAATTCACCCCTCCACTTT.

CDR3 bases: TGTGCCAGCAGCACGAGGGGCGGGGGCCAAGAGACCCAGTACTTC. Translation gives CASSTRGGGQETQYF. The chain joins TRBV28 to TRBJ2-5; TRBD2 matches at 7 bases. This CDR3 has 15 amino acids. Losses at the gene ends were 6 bases for V and 1 base for J; bases not matched to a gene: 8. Germline V gene lookup returns CDR1 MDHEN and CDR2 SYDVKM.

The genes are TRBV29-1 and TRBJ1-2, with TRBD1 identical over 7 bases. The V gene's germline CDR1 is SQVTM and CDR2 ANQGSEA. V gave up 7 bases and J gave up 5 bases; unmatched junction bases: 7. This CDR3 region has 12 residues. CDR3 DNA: TGCAGCGGGGACAGTACCCAGTATGGCTACACCTTC. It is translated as CSGDSTQYGYTF.

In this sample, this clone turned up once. CDR3 nucleotides: TGTGCCAGCAGGACGACAGGGGAGGCGACCCAGTACTTC. Translating gives CASRTTGEATQYF. The chain couples TRBV6-5 to TRBJ2-5; 8 nucleotides line up with TRBD1. Germline V gives CDR1 MNHEY, CDR2 SVGAGI. The J segment lost 7 bases and the V segment lost 6 bases, leaving 7 bases of the junction unmatched. This CDR3 spans 13 amino acids.

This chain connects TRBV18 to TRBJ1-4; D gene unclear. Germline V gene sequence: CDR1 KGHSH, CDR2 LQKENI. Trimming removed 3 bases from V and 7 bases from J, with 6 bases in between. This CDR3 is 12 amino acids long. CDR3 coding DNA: TGTGCCAGCTCACCGCTAGCTGAAAAACTGTTTTTT. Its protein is CASSPLAEKLFF.

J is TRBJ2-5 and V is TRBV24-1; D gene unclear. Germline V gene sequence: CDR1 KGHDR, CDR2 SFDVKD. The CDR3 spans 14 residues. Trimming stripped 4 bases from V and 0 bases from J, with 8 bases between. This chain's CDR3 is CATSDPSYQETQYF. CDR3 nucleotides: TGTGCCACCAGTGACCCTTCGTACCAAGAGACCCAGTACTTC.

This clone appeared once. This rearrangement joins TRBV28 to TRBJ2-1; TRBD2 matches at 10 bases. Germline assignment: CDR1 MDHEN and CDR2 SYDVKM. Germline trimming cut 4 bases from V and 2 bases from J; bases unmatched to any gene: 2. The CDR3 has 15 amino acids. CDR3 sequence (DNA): TGTGCCAGCAGTTACGGACTAGCGGCCTACAATGAGCAGTTCTTC. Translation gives CASSYGLAAYNEQFF.